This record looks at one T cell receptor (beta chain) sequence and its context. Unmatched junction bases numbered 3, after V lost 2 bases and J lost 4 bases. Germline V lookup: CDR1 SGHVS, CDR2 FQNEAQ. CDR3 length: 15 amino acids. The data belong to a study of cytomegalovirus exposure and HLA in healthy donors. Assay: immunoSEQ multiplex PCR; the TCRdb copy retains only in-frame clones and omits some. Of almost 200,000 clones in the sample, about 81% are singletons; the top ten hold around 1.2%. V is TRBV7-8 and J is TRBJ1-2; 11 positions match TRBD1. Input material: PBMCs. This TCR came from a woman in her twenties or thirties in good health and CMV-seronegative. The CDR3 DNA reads TGTGCCAGCAGCTTAACGGGACAGGGGGGCTATGGCTACACCTTC. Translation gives CASSLTGQGGYGYTF.